This T cell receptor beta chain came from a study of graft-versus-host responses after intestinal transplantation. Study summary: Multivisceral, liver-intestinal, or isolated intestinal transplants were given to recipients. After anti-thymocyte globulin induction, recipients took tacrolimus and steroids for approximately three years.

This table comes from immunoSEQ multiplex PCR, and its TCRdb copy is limited to in-frame clones, with some not included. The table shows 75,000 to 90,000 clones, with around nine tenths occurring only once. In the case of this clone: Its antigen is unidentified.

The CDR3 is 14 residues long. Germline lookup yields CDR1 MNHEY and CDR2 SVGAGI. The V gene lost 6 bases and the J gene lost 3 bases, with 14 bases spanning the gap. Study-level results: Across patients carrying graft-donor T cell macrochimerism, allografts held high graft-versus-host to host-versus-graft clonal ratios. Among recipient marrow samples, GvH clones were found; some appeared first in ileum or blood.

Sample: unstimulated CD4+ T cells sorted from spleen or lymph node cells, taken before intestinal transplant. V usage is TRBV6-5 and J usage is TRBJ1-2; a possible D gene is TRBD1 (5 bases). This clonotype was obtained from a human donor who received an intestinal transplant. CDR3 in DNA: TGTGCCAGCAGCCCCAGCCAGGGCCACTATGGCTACACCTTC. It yields the protein CASSPSQGHYGYTF.